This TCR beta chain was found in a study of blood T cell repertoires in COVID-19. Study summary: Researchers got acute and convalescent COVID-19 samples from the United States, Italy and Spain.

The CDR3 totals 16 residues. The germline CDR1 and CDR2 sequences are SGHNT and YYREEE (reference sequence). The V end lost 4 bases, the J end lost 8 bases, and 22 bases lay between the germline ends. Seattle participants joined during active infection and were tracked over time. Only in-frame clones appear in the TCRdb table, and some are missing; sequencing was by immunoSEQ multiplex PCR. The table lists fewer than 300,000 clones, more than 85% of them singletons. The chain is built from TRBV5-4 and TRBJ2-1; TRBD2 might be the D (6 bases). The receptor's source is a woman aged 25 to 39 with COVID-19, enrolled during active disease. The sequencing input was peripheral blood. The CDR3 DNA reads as TGTGCCAGCAGCGTGGTTCCCGGGGACGGGAGTTATGAGCAGTTCTTC. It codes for CASSVVPGDGSYEQFF.